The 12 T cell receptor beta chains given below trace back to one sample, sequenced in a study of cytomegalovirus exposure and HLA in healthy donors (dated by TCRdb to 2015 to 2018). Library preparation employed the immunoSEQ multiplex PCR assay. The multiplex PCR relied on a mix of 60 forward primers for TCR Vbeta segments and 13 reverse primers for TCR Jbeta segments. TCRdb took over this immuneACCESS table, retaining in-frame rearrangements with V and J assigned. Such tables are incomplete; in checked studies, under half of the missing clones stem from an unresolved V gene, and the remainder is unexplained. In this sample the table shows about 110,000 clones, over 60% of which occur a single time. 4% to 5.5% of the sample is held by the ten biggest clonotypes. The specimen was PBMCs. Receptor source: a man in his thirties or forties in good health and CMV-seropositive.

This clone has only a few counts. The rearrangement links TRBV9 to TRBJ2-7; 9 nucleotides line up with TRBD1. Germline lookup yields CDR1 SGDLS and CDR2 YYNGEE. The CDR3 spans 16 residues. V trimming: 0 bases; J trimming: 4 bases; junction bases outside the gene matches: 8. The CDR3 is CASSVVKGQGRYEQYF. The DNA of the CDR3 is TGTGCCAGCAGCGTAGTTAAGGGACAGGGAAGGTACGAGCAGTACTTC.

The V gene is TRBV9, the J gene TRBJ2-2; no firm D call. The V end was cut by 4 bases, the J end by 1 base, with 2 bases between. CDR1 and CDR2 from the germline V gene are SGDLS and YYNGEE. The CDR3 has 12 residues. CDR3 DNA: TGTGCCAGCAGCCTGAACACCGGGGAGCTGTTTTTT. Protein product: CASSLNTGELFF.

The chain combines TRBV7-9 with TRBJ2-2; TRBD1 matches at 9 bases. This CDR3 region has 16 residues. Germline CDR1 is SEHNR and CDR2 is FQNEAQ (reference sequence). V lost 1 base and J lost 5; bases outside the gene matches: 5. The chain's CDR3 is CASSLGGQGSTGELFF. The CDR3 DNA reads TGTGCCAGCAGCTTAGGAGGACAGGGGTCGACCGGGGAGCTGTTTTTT.

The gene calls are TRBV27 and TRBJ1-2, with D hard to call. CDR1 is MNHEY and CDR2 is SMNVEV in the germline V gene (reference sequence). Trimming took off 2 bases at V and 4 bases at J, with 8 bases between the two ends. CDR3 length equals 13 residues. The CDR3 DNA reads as TGTGCCAGCAGTTTACTGGGGAGCTATGGCTACACCTTC. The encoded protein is CASSLLGSYGYTF.

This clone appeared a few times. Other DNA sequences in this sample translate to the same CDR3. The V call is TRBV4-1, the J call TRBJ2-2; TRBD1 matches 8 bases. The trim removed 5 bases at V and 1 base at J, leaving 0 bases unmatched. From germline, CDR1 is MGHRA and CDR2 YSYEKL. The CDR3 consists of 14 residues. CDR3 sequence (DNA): TGCGCCAGCAGCGACAGGGGGAACACCGGGGAGCTGTTTTTT. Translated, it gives CASSDRGNTGELFF.

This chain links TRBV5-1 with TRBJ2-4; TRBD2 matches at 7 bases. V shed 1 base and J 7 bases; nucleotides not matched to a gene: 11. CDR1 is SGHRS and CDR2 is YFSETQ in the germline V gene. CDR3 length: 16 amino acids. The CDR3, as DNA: TGCGCCAGCAGCTTGCAGGGAGGTTGGACTAGGAACATTCAGTACTTC. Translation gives CASSLQGGWTRNIQYF.

Here the CDR3 DNA reads TGTGCCAGTAGTATAGGCGGCCAGCCCCAGCATTTT. Protein product: CASSIGGQPQHF. This chain uses TRBV19 with TRBJ1-5; D gene uncertain. The V end was cut by 1 base, the J end by 7 bases, with 5 bases between. The CDR3 sequence is 12 residues long. Germline V gene data show CDR1 as LNHDA and CDR2 as SQIVND (reference sequence).

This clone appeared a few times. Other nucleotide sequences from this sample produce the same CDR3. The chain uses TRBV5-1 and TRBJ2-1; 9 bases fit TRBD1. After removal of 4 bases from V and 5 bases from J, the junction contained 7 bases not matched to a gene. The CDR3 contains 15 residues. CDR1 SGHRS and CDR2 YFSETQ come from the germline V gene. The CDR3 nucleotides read TGCGCCAGCAGCCTTCAGGGACAGGGAAACAATGAGCAGTTCTTC. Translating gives CASSLQGQGNNEQFF. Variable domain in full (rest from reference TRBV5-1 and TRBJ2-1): KAGVTQTPRYLIKTRGQQVTLSCSPISGHRSVSWYQQTPGQGLQFLFEYFSETQRNKGNFPGRFSGRQFSNSRSEMNVSTLELGDSALYLCASSLQGQGNNEQFFGPGTRLTVL.

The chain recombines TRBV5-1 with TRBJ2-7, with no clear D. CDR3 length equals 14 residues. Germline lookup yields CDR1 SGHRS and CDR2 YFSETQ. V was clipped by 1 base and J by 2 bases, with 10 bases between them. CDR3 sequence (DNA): TGCGCCAGCAGCTTGAATAGTCCTCCCTACGAGCAGTACTTC. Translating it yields CASSLNSPPYEQYF.

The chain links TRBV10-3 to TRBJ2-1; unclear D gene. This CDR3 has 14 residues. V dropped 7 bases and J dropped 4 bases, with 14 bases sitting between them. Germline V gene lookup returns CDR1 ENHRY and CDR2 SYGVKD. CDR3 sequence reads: CAITFSDVYNEQFF. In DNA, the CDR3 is TGTGCCATCACTTTTAGTGATGTTTACAATGAGCAGTTCTTC.

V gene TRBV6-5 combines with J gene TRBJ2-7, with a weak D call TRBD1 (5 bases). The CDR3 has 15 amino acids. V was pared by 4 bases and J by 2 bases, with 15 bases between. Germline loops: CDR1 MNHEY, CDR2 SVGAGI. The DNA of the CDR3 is TGTGCCAGCAGTTCCCCCCCGACAGTACCCTACGAGCAGTACTTC. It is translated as CASSSPPTVPYEQYF.

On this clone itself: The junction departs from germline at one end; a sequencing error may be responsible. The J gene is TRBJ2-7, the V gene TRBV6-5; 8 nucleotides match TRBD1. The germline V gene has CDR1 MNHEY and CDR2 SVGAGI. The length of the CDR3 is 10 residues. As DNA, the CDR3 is TGTGCCAGCAGTGAAGGACAGGGAGTCTGG. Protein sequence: CASSEGQGVW.